The 16 T cell receptor beta chains below come from one sample, sequenced in a study of blood T cell repertoires in COVID-19 (dated by TCRdb to 2018 to 2020). Library construction relied on the immunoSEQ multiplex PCR assay. TCRdb obtained this table from immuneACCESS and retained in-frame rearrangements with V and J assigned. These tables miss some clones; where compared with another copy, unresolved V genes account for less than half of the shortfall, and the remainder is unexplained. This sample is represented by over 200,000 clones; 70% to 90% of them were singletons. The top ten clonotypes cover 11% of the sample. Sequenced material: PBMCs or T cells enriched from blood (not recorded which). Receptors originate from a young man who had recovered from COVID-19.

J is TRBJ1-1 and V is TRBV21-1; the table's D gene call, TRBD1, was not cross checked with the DNA. TRBV21-1 is a listed pseudogene. This CDR3 comprises 17 residues. The CDR3 loop reads CASSKGDLHSPYTKAFF. As DNA, the CDR3 is TGTGCCAGCAGCAAAGGAGATTTGCACAGTCCCTATACCAAGGCTTTCTTT.

The J gene is TRBJ2-7, the V gene TRBV18; TRBD1 might be the D (5 bases). There are 14 residues in the CDR3. The V gene's germline CDR1 is KGHSH and CDR2 LQKENI. Trimming left V 3 bases short and J 5 bases short, with 14 bases between. The CDR3 sequence is CASSPVRVSNEQYF. The CDR3 DNA sequence: TGTGCCAGCTCACCTGTCAGGGTGTCCAACGAGCAGTACTTC. The complete variable domain, with remaining parts taken from reference TRBV18 and TRBJ2-7, reads NAGVMQNPRHLVRRRGQEARLRCSPMKGHSHVYWYRQLPEEGLKFMVYLQKENIIDESGMPKERFSAEFPKEGPSILRIQQVVRGDSAAYFCASSPVRVSNEQYFGPGTRLTVT.

The rearrangement uses TRBV7-8 and TRBJ2-7, with D uncertain. Germline V lookup: CDR1 SGHVS, CDR2 FQNEAQ. This CDR3 region has 12 residues. V lost 2 bases and J 5 bases, leaving 7 bases between the germline ends. CDR3: CASSLYKNEQYF. CDR3 bases: TGTGCCAGCAGCTTATACAAAAACGAGCAGTACTTC.

This sequence joins TRBV28 and TRBJ1-2, with TRBD1 identical over 7 bases. Germline-derived CDR1 and CDR2 are MDHEN and SYDVKM. The CDR3 has 14 amino acids. V was pared by 6 bases and J by 3 bases, with 7 bases of the junction left unmatched. CDR3 sequence reads: CASRSGGMYYGYTF. The DNA of the CDR3 is TGTGCCAGCAGATCAGGGGGGATGTACTATGGCTACACCTTC.

The chain carries TRBV5-8 and TRBJ1-5; D is possibly TRBD1 (6 bases). V was cut by 2 bases and J by 0 bases, with 12 bases left in between. The CDR3 is 16 amino acids. The V gene's germline CDR1 is SGHTS and CDR2 YDEGEE. The CDR3 reads CASSFVGGYSNQPQHF. DNA for the CDR3: TGTGCCAGCAGCTTTGTAGGGGGTTATAGCAATCAGCCCCAGCATTTT.

This clone was found a few times. The chain employs TRBV28 and TRBJ2-7; tentative D call: TRBD2 (7 bases). The CDR3 length is 15 residues. Germline CDR1 and CDR2: MDHEN and SYDVKM. V was clipped by 8 bases and J by 2 bases, with 19 bases between them. The CDR3 spells CASALGGALTYEQYF. The CDR3 DNA is TGTGCCAGCGCCCTGGGGGGGGCCCTAACCTACGAGCAGTACTTC.

This sequence joins TRBV3-1 (or the pseudogene TRBV3-2) and TRBJ2-1, with TRBD2 matching 10 bases. The CDR3 is 17 residues long. V lost 1 base and J lost 10; bases outside the gene matches: 13. CDR1 is LGHDT, CDR2 YNNKEL, per germline (reference sequence). The DNA for the CDR3 is TGTGCCAGCAGCCAAGTGCCCAGCGGGGGGGCATCTCCCGAGCAGTTCTTC. Translating it yields CASSQVPSGGASPEQFF.

This clone has a handful of counts. V gene TRBV6-1 combines with J gene TRBJ2-1; a possible D gene is TRBD1 (6 bases). This CDR3 comprises 13 residues. Trimming removed 3 bases from V and 7 bases from J, with 10 bases in between. Germline-derived CDR1 and CDR2 are MNHNS and SASEGT. CDR3 loop: CASSDVQGNEQFF. The CDR3 coding sequence is TGTGCCAGCAGTGATGTGCAGGGGAATGAGCAGTTCTTC.

The gene calls are TRBV5-8 and TRBJ2-7; 8 bases line up with TRBD2. The germline V gene has CDR1 SGHTS and CDR2 YDEGEE. V shed 4 bases, J shed 2 bases, and the junction held 5 bases outside the gene matches. This CDR3 is built from 14 residues. The CDR3 loop is CASSVLADTYEQYF. The CDR3 DNA reads as TGTGCCAGCAGCGTACTAGCGGATACCTACGAGCAGTACTTC.

The chain carries TRBV28 and TRBJ2-7; no reliable D call. The CDR3 is made up of 12 amino acids. The V gene's germline CDR1 is MDHEN and CDR2 SYDVKM. The germline V and J ends were trimmed by 3 bases and 2 bases, with 5 bases remaining between them. This chain's CDR3 is CASSFRPYEQYF. The CDR3 nucleotides read TGTGCCAGCAGTTTTCGTCCCTACGAGCAGTACTTC. The complete variable domain, with remaining parts taken from reference TRBV28 and TRBJ2-7, reads DVKVTQSSRYLVKRTGEKVFLECVQDMDHENMFWYRQDPGLGLRLIYFSYDVKMKEKGDIPEGYSVSREKKERFSLILESASTNQTSMYLCASSFRPYEQYFGPGTRLTVT.

CDR3 sequence: CASSQQGYSNQPQHF. CDR3 nucleotide sequence: TGTGCCAGCAGTCAACAGGGTTATAGCAATCAGCCCCAGCATTTT. This rearrangement joins TRBV5-8 to TRBJ1-5, with a possible D match to TRBD1 (6 bases). The CDR3 is made up of 15 amino acids. Per germline, CDR1 SGHTS and CDR2 YDEGEE. V lost 5 bases and J 0 bases, leaving 12 bases between the germline ends.

V usage is TRBV6-5 and J usage is TRBJ2-1, with 7 bases lining up with TRBD2. J lost 8 bases, V lost 6 bases, and 13 bases had no gene match. The germline CDR1 and CDR2 sequences are MNHEY and SVGAGI. The CDR3 loop spans 15 amino acids. Written as DNA, the CDR3 is TGTGCCAGCAGCTACCCCGGACTAGATAGCTATGAGCAGTTCTTC. Translation gives CASSYPGLDSYEQFF.

V gene TRBV10-1 combines with J gene TRBJ2-7; 9 positions match TRBD1. Germline assignment: CDR1 WNHNN and CDR2 SYGVQD (reference sequence). This CDR3 has 19 amino acids. The V and J ends lost 6 bases and 6 bases, in that order; junction bases with no gene match: 24. Here the CDR3 DNA reads TGCGCCAGCAGGAAAACGGATCGGGACAGGGTTATTTTACACGGCGAGCAGTACTTC. It translates to CASRKTDRDRVILHGEQYF.

The genes are TRBV19 and TRBJ2-2; no clear D gene. The CDR3 is 15 amino acids. CDR1 is LNHDA, CDR2 SQIVND, per germline (reference sequence). V lost 2 bases and J 1 base, leaving 8 bases between the germline ends. The CDR3 sequence is CASSIRPGNTGELFF. The DNA of the CDR3 is TGTGCCAGTAGTATAAGGCCAGGGAACACCGGGGAGCTGTTTTTT.

The chain recombines TRBV5-1 with TRBJ1-2, with TRBD1 identical over 10 bases. The CDR3 is made up of 15 amino acids. Germline V gene data show CDR1 as SGHRS and CDR2 as YFSETQ. Trimming removed 4 bases from V and 2 bases from J; junction bases left unmatched: 5. This CDR3 is CASSLGQGGNYGYTF. Written as DNA, the CDR3 is TGCGCCAGCAGCCTAGGACAGGGGGGGAACTATGGCTACACCTTC.

The CDR3 reads CASSRGGSNQPQHF. CDR3 nucleotide sequence: TGTGCCAGCTCTCGGGGGGGCAGCAATCAGCCCCAGCATTTT. This chain joins TRBV16 and TRBJ1-5, with a possible D match to TRBD1 (6 bases). Trimming shortened V by 8 bases and J by 1 base, and 12 bases separated the two germline ends. Germline V gene data show CDR1 as KGHSY and CDR2 as FQNENV. The CDR3 spans 14 residues.